The 20 T cell receptor beta chains reported below all come from one sample, sequenced in a study of T cells in Graves' hyperthyroidism and ophthalmopathy. Using RNA transcripts as the source, TCR beta CDR3 regions were amplified. The HTBI set primed first-round TCR CDR3 RT-PCR. TCRdb called the multiplex PCR reads again in MiXCR, with one record for every CDR3 protein. The sample includes some 92,000 distinct CDR3 sequences, 35% to 50% of them seen just once. The sequencing input was peripheral blood or thyroid tissue (not recorded which). The origin of the receptors is a woman younger than 45 with Graves' hyperthyroidism.

The chain is built from TRBV2 and TRBJ2-2; 8 bases line up with TRBD1. V shed 11 bases, J shed 5 bases, and the junction held 10 bases outside the gene matches. The CDR3 runs to 14 residues. CDR1 and CDR2 (germline): SNHLY, FYNNEI. CDR3 protein: CAQRAGGLTGELFF. For the CDR3, the DNA is TGTGCCCAGAGAGCAGGGGGCCTAACCGGGGAGCTGTTTTTT.

The chain combines TRBV24-1 with TRBJ1-1; no clear D gene. The ends were cut back, 7 bases at V and 0 bases at J, with 14 bases in the middle. CDR1 and CDR2 (germline): KGHDR, SFDVKD. The CDR3 consists of 15 residues. CDR3 nucleotides: TGTGCCACCAGCGCGGCCAGCCTGATGAACACTGAAGCTTTCTTT. This sequence encodes CATSAASLMNTEAFF.

In this sample, this clonotype turned up many times. A much larger clone differs by one base, so this may be a read error. This chain links TRBV15 with TRBJ1-4, with 9 bases that match TRBD1. The CDR3 spans 16 residues. Germline V gene sequence: CDR1 LNHNV, CDR2 YYDKDF (reference sequence). V lost 2 bases, J lost 9 bases, and 10 bases stayed unmatched. DNA for the CDR3: TGTGCCACCAGCAGAAACCCGGGACAGGGTGGTAAAAAACTGTTTTTT. This gives the protein CATSRNPGQGGKKLFF. Full variable domain (rest looked up from reference TRBV15 and TRBJ1-4): DAMVIQNPRYQVTQFGKPVTLSCSQTLNHNVMYWYQQKSSQAPKLLFHYYDKDFNNEADTPDNFQSRRPNTSFCFLDIRSPGLGDTAMYLCATSRNPGQGGKKLFFGSGTQLSVL.

There are many counts of this clonotype. The chain has TRBV28 and TRBJ2-7; the D gene is possibly TRBD1 (6 bases). CDR3 length: 13 residues. Germline V CDR1 and CDR2: MDHEN, SYDVKM. Trimming removed 3 bases from V and 3 bases from J, with 9 bases in between. CDR3 in amino acids: CASSFRGLYEQYF. The CDR3 nucleotides are TGTGCCAGCAGTTTCAGGGGCCTCTACGAGCAGTACTTC.

This CDR3 is CASSLTSGDRGTQYF. CDR3 in DNA: TGCGCCAGCAGCTTGACTAGCGGTGACCGGGGGACCCAGTACTTC. The chain recombines TRBV5-1 with TRBJ2-5, with 8 nucleotides matching TRBD2. Trimming removed 1 base from V and 7 bases from J; junction bases left unmatched: 9. This CDR3 has 15 residues. Germline CDR1 and CDR2: SGHRS and YFSETQ.

This clonotype was seen ten or more times. The chain has TRBV6-1 and TRBJ2-6; 7 nucleotides line up with TRBD1. The trim removed 2 bases at V and 0 bases at J, leaving 7 bases unmatched. In germline, CDR1 is MNHNS, CDR2 SASEGT. The CDR3 contains 18 residues. This chain's CDR3 is CASSETGDRYSGANVLTF. CDR3 DNA sequence: TGTGCCAGCAGTGAAACCGGGGACAGATACTCTGGGGCCAACGTCCTGACTTTC.

The V and J genes are TRBV14 and TRBJ1-3; D not resolved. This CDR3 contains 16 residues. Germline CDR1 is SGHDN and CDR2 is FVKESK. V dropped 1 base and J dropped 4 bases, with 14 bases sitting between them. The CDR3 nucleotides read TGTGCCAGCAGCCAAGGCCGCAGTTTCGCGGGAAACACCATATATTTT. Residues: CASSQGRSFAGNTIYF.

Worth noting for this clonotype: No DNA is shown, since the ends of the CDR3 on it are uncertain; the CDR3 is the one TCRdb lists. This chain uses TRBV7-2 with TRBJ2-5; the listed D gene, TRBD1, was not tested against the DNA. Germline V gene sequence: CDR1 SGHTA, CDR2 FQGNSA. The CDR3 is 19 residues long, ends included. Here the CDR3 reads CASSPEAAGELFFGETQYF.

The chain couples TRBV15 to TRBJ1-5; no firm D call. The CDR3 spans 16 residues. Trimming took off 4 bases at V and 5 bases at J, with 18 bases between the two ends. Germline V gene lookup returns CDR1 LNHNV and CDR2 YYDKDF (reference sequence). DNA of the CDR3: TGTGCCACCAGCACGAGTGGAGGGCAGTTCGATCAGCCCCAGCATTTT. Protein: CATSTSGGQFDQPQHF.

This clonotype appeared many times. The J gene is TRBJ1-6, the V gene TRBV5-1; D not resolved. Trimming removed 1 base from V and 7 bases from J, with 9 bases in between. The CDR3 is 14 amino acids. CDR1 and CDR2 from the germline V gene are SGHRS and YFSETQ. The DNA for the CDR3 is TGCGCCAGCAGCTTGTTGGGTGGAAATTCACCCCTCCACTTT. This encodes CASSLLGGNSPLHF.

Only a few counts were recorded for this clonotype. The V gene is TRBV20-1, the J gene TRBJ2-3; 9 nucleotides match TRBD2. This CDR3 contains 16 residues. Per the germline V gene, CDR1 is DFQATT and CDR2 is SNEGSKA (reference sequence). V dropped 4 bases and J dropped 5; count of bases not matched to a gene: 13. The CDR3 is CSAILPRLAVGDTQYF. Written as DNA, the CDR3 is TGCAGTGCTATATTACCTAGACTAGCGGTGGGAGATACGCAGTATTTT.

This clonotype has at least ten counts. This chain links TRBV6-6 with TRBJ1-2; D is unclear. Trimming shortened V by 5 bases and J by 4 bases, and 11 bases separated the two germline ends. Per germline, CDR1 MNHNY and CDR2 SVGAGI (reference sequence). The CDR3 is made up of 13 amino acids. Written as DNA, the CDR3 is TGTGCCAGCAGTGGGATGCAGATCTATGGCTACACCTTC. This translates into CASSGMQIYGYTF.

The chain couples TRBV7-6 to TRBJ2-6; D may be TRBD1 (5 bases). The germline V and J ends were trimmed by 10 bases and 2 bases, with 9 bases remaining between them. This CDR3 is 13 amino acids long. CDR1 and CDR2 from the germline V gene are SGHVS and FNYEAQ. The CDR3 reads CATSGPGANVLTF. As DNA, the CDR3 is TGTGCCACCTCAGGGCCTGGGGCCAACGTCCTGACTTTC.

The table lists this clonotype with many counts. The V and J genes are TRBV9 and TRBJ1-2; 9 nucleotides align to TRBD1. The V segment lost 3 bases and the J segment 3 bases; nucleotides outside the gene matches: 6. This CDR3 has 15 residues. Germline V gene lookup returns CDR1 SGDLS and CDR2 YYNGEE. The CDR3 is CASSGIRDRDYGYTF. As DNA, the CDR3 is TGTGCCAGCAGCGGAATCCGGGACAGGGACTATGGCTACACCTTC.

This clonotype was seen repeatedly, ten times or more. In DNA form, the CDR3 reads TGTGCCAGCAGCGTAGGCGTCCGTCACATCCCGAACACTGAAGCTTTCTTT. Its translation is CASSVGVRHIPNTEAFF. This chain links TRBV9 with TRBJ1-1; D call uncertain. V lost 0 bases to trimming and J lost 1 base, with 16 bases between them. The germline CDR1 and CDR2 sequences are SGDLS and YYNGEE. This CDR3 comprises 17 residues.

Many counts were recorded for this clonotype. The J gene is TRBJ1-3, the V gene TRBV11-2; D remains unclear. This CDR3 contains 14 residues. The V end lost 0 bases, the J end lost 4 bases, and 7 bases lay between the germline ends. Germline CDR1 reads SGHAT; CDR2 reads FQNNGV. In DNA, the CDR3 is TGTGCCAGCAGCTTAGACGTGAGAGGAAACACCATATATTTT. The encoded protein is CASSLDVRGNTIYF. Full variable domain (outside the CDR3, taken from reference TRBV11-2 and TRBJ1-3): EAGVAQSPRYKIIEKRQSVAFWCNPISGHATLYWYQQILGQGPKLLIQFQNNGVVDDSQLPKDRFSAERLKGVDSTLKIQPAKLEDSAVYLCASSLDVRGNTIYFGEGSWLTVV.

This clonotype was recorded many times. The chain uses TRBV20-1 and TRBJ2-7; 7 nucleotides match TRBD2. The J segment lost 3 bases and the V segment lost 6 bases, leaving 11 bases of the junction unmatched. The CDR3 has 14 residues. CDR1 DFQATT and CDR2 SNEGSKA come from the germline V gene (reference sequence). This CDR3 reads CSAPGVAGHYEQYF. CDR3 coding DNA: TGCAGTGCCCCCGGGGTAGCGGGCCACTACGAGCAGTACTTC.

J is TRBJ2-7 and V is TRBV20-1, with TRBD1 matching 10 bases. V shed 3 bases and J 5 bases; nucleotides not matched to a gene: 7. The CDR3 extends over 14 amino acids. The germline V gene has CDR1 DFQATT and CDR2 SNEGSKA (reference sequence). CDR3 sequence reads: CSASPGQGTNEQYF. The CDR3 DNA reads TGCAGTGCTAGCCCGGGACAGGGGACGAACGAGCAGTACTTC.

This clonotype was recorded many times. V usage is TRBV5-4 and J usage is TRBJ2-7; maybe TRBD1 (5 bases). The CDR3 runs 16 residues. Germline lookup yields CDR1 SGHNT and CDR2 YYREEE (reference sequence). The V end was cut by 1 base, the J end by 6 bases, with 20 bases between. CDR3 loop: CASSLPGWQGKREQYF. The CDR3, as DNA: TGTGCCAGCAGCTTGCCAGGTTGGCAGGGAAAACGCGAGCAGTACTTC.

This clonotype was seen many times. J is TRBJ2-6 and V is TRBV7-3, with D perhaps TRBD1 (6 bases). The length of the CDR3 is 17 residues. V dropped 6 bases and J dropped 1 base, with 16 bases sitting between them. From germline, CDR1 is SGHTA and CDR2 FQGTGA. For the CDR3, the DNA is TGTGCCAGCAGGAAGGACAGAAAGGGGTCTGGGGCCAACGTCCTGACTTTC. Its protein product is CASRKDRKGSGANVLTF.